Given below is one T cell receptor beta chain in context. This CDR3 region has 14 residues. V shed 5 bases, J shed 7 bases, and the junction held 8 bases outside the gene matches. Germline CDR1 is SGHVS and CDR2 is FQNEAQ. The sample is drawn from a study of CD8+CD57+ T cells in acquired aplastic anemia. Across the study: Quantities of DNA derived from sorted CD4+ and CD8+ cells averaged around 3 ug.

It was patients with CD8+CD57+ cell expansion by flow cytometry who were chosen for sequencing. CDR3 and TCR beta VDJ profiling relied on a genomic DNA template. TCRdb recomputed calls from the reads with MiXCR, one row per CDR3 protein. This table holds 150,000 to 200,000 distinct CDR3 sequences, 71% found once. The chain couples TRBV7-8 to TRBJ1-5; 7 nucleotides match TRBD1. Sequenced sample: sorted CD4+, CD8+, or CD8+CD57+ T cells (not recorded which) from PBMCs. This receptor was identified in a human donor with aplastic anemia. The CDR3: CASSRSTGTQPQHF. The CDR3 coding sequence is TGTGCCAGCAGCCGATCGACAGGGACGCAGCCCCAGCATTTT.